The 11 T cell receptor beta chains in this list originate from one sample, sequenced in a study of cytomegalovirus exposure and HLA in healthy donors. Primers: 60 Vbeta forward and 13 Jbeta reverse. TCRdb keeps only in-frame clones here, not all; method: immunoSEQ multiplex PCR. The table has approximately 150,000 clones, roughly 80% seen once. The sample consisted of PBMCs. The receptors come from a man aged 50 to 60 in good health and CMV-seropositive.

This chain connects TRBV4-1 to TRBJ2-5; 14 bases are a match to TRBD2. J gave up 2 bases and V 0 bases, and 8 bases lay outside the gene matches. The CDR3 is made up of 19 amino acids. Germline lookup yields CDR1 MGHRA and CDR2 YSYEKL. The CDR3 DNA sequence: TGCGCCAGCAGCCAAGAGAGACTAGCGGGGGGGCCTTGGCAAGAGACCCAGTACTTC. Its protein is CASSQERLAGGPWQETQYF.

The gene calls are TRBV29-1 and TRBJ2-7, with a tentative D call TRBD2 (5 bases). Per germline, CDR1 SQVTM and CDR2 ANQGSEA. The CDR3 covers 11 residues. The V gene lost 0 bases and the J gene lost 7 bases, with 7 bases spanning the gap. The CDR3 DNA reads as TGCAGCGTTGAAGATTCGGGGGAGCAGTACTTC. As protein: CSVEDSGEQYF.

The chain carries TRBV28 and TRBJ1-6; D not certain. V lost 3 bases and J lost 0, with 3 bases in between. The CDR3 has 14 residues. Germline CDR1 MDHEN, CDR2 SYDVKM. The CDR3 nucleotides are TGTGCCAGCAGTTTTAGCTCCTATAATTCACCCCTCCACTTT. Protein: CASSFSSYNSPLHF.

There are a few counts of this clone. The chain links TRBV18 to TRBJ1-5; D is perhaps TRBD1 (6 bases). From germline, CDR1 is KGHSH and CDR2 LQKENI. CDR3 size: 15 residues. The V end was cut by 4 bases, the J end by 3 bases, with 13 bases between. CDR3 amino acids: CASSQGHGHNQPQHF. The DNA for the CDR3 is TGTGCCAGCTCACAGGGACACGGACACAATCAGCCCCAGCATTTT.

J is TRBJ2-3 and V is TRBV5-1, with 8 bases matching TRBD1. This CDR3 has 14 residues. Germline loops: CDR1 SGHRS, CDR2 YFSETQ. With 4 bases clipped from V and 5 bases from J, the junction kept 6 bases outside the gene matches. The CDR3 DNA reads TGCGCCAGCAGCACGACAGGGGTGGGAGATACGCAGTATTTT. Protein product: CASSTTGVGDTQYF.

V usage is TRBV9 and J usage is TRBJ1-5; 9 bases align to TRBD1. Germline loops: CDR1 SGDLS, CDR2 YYNGEE. The J segment lost 5 bases and the V segment lost 5 bases, leaving 2 bases of the junction unmatched. This CDR3 is built from 13 residues. DNA of the CDR3: TGTGCCAGCAGTCGGACAGGGGATCAGCCCCAGCATTTT. It codes for CASSRTGDQPQHF.

This clone was counted a single time. The CDR3, as DNA: TGTGCCAGCAGCCCCTCGGGACAGGGGGCACCCCATTCCTATGGCTACACCTTC. The encoded protein is CASSPSGQGAPHSYGYTF. The chain couples TRBV28 to TRBJ1-2; the match to TRBD1 covers 12 bases. Germline CDR1 and CDR2: MDHEN and SYDVKM. The V and J ends lost 6 bases and 4 bases, in that order; junction bases with no gene match: 15. The CDR3 has 18 amino acids.

The chain couples TRBV5-1 to TRBJ1-1; D remains unclear. Germline loops: CDR1 SGHRS, CDR2 YFSETQ. V was trimmed by 4 bases and J by 3 bases, leaving 16 bases between them. The CDR3 length is 15 residues. CDR3 nucleotides: TGCGCCAGCAGCCAGCGGACCGGCTCGGACACTGAAGCTTTCTTT. This gives the protein CASSQRTGSDTEAFF.

V is TRBV30 and J is TRBJ1-5; TRBD1 might be the D (5 bases). V was pared by 2 bases and J by 0 bases, with 14 bases between. Germline lookup yields CDR1 GTSNPN and CDR2 SVGIG (reference sequence). The CDR3 sequence is 16 residues long. CDR3 region: CAWSPTDWFSNQPQHF. The CDR3 DNA follows: TGTGCCTGGAGTCCGACAGATTGGTTTAGCAATCAGCCCCAGCATTTT.

This clone was picked up a small number of times. V is TRBV4-2 and J is TRBJ1-1; D is possibly TRBD1 (5 bases). The germline CDR1 and CDR2 sequences are LGHNA and YNFKEQ. The V and J ends lost 3 bases and 1 base respectively, with 6 bases between them. The length of the CDR3 is 13 residues. DNA for the CDR3: TGTGCCAGCAGCCAGGACAAGAACACTGAAGCTTTCTTT. Translating gives CASSQDKNTEAFF.

The genes are TRBV11-3 and TRBJ2-2, with TRBD1 identical over 8 bases. The CDR3 loop spans 17 amino acids. V shed 4 bases, J shed 4 bases, and the junction held 11 bases outside the gene matches. Germline V lookup: CDR1 SGHNT, CDR2 YENEEA. The CDR3 bases are TGTGCCAGCAGCTACAACCAGGGGGCGTCTGCCACCGGGGAGCTGTTTTTT. It is translated as CASSYNQGASATGELFF.